Below are 10 T cell receptor beta chains sequenced from a single sample in a study of metastatic and nonmetastatic thyroid tumors (dated by TCRdb to the early 2020s). The library was produced with PCR. TCRdb names Illumina HiSeq 4000 as the instrument used. TCRdb took the public reads, trimmed them with fastp at Q25, ran MiXCR for clone calling and kept in-frame beta chains. This sample comprises around 25,000 clones, roughly 13% of them detected only once. The ten largest clones represent roughly 5.3% of the sample. Before undergoing thyroid surgery, none of the patients had been given any kind of treatment. The sample taken for sequencing was blood. The receptors stem from a female donor with papillary thyroid cancer or a benign thyroid nodule (not recorded which). Some clones in this sample may be carry-over from other donors' samples.

This clone was counted many times. This chain's CDR3 is CASSAQLAGAGANVLTF. The CDR3 coding sequence is TGTGCCAGCAGTGCCCAATTAGCGGGAGCTGGGGCCAACGTCCTGACTTTC. The chain carries TRBV6-1 and TRBJ2-6; 9 bases agree with TRBD2. J was trimmed by 2 bases and V by 4 bases; bases with no gene match: 6. The CDR3 runs 17 residues. Germline lookup yields CDR1 MNHNS and CDR2 SASEGT.

This clone was recorded at least ten times. The chain joins TRBV6-1 to TRBJ2-5, with 8 nucleotides matching TRBD1. V was clipped by 7 bases and J by 5 bases; unmatched bases: 9. CDR3 size: 14 residues. The germline V gene encodes CDR1 MNHNS and CDR2 SASEGT. Here the CDR3 reads CASNRPGGWETQYF. In nucleotides, the CDR3 is TGTGCCAGCAATCGTCCAGGGGGCTGGGAGACCCAGTACTTC.

This clone appeared many times. V usage is TRBV19 and J usage is TRBJ2-2; D not resolved. Germline values: CDR1 LNHDA, CDR2 SQIVND (reference sequence). Trimming took 6 bases from V and 1 from J, leaving 15 bases between them. CDR3 length: 16 residues. The CDR3 DNA reads as TGTGCCAGTAGCCGAAAAGGCAGGATGAACACCGGGGAGCTGTTTTTT. Translating it yields CASSRKGRMNTGELFF.

This clone was detected ten times or more. The chain uses TRBV6-2 or TRBV6-3 and TRBJ2-7; D gene unclear. CDR1 is MNHEY, CDR2 SVGEGT, per germline. This CDR3 comprises 14 residues. Trimming removed 2 bases at V and 6 bases at J, with 14 bases between. The CDR3 sequence: CASSYAWTDREQYF. The CDR3 DNA reads as TGTGCCAGCAGTTACGCCTGGACCGACCGCGAGCAGTACTTC.

This clone has a count of ten or more. The chain is built from TRBV20-1 and TRBJ2-3; tentatively, D is TRBD1 (6 bases). Trimming pared 0 bases from V and 0 bases from J, leaving 10 bases between. CDR3 size: 15 residues. Per the germline V gene, CDR1 is DFQATT and CDR2 is SNEGSKA (reference sequence). The CDR3 region is CSAREGASSTDTQYF. The CDR3 DNA is TGCAGTGCTAGAGAGGGGGCTTCCAGCACAGATACGCAGTATTTT.

In this sample, this clone turned up many times. The chain couples TRBV18 to TRBJ1-1; D ambiguous. Trimming removed 1 base from V and 1 base from J, with 4 bases in between. The CDR3 covers 13 residues. Germline lookup yields CDR1 KGHSH and CDR2 LQKENI. The CDR3 nucleotides read TGTGCCAGCTCACCACAGGGGAACACTGAAGCTTTCTTT. Translation: CASSPQGNTEAFF. Full variable domain (missing parts from reference TRBV18 and TRBJ1-1): NAGVMQNPRHLVRRRGQEARLRCSPMKGHSHVYWYRQLPEEGLKFMVYLQKENIIDESGMPKERFSAEFPKEGPSILRIQQVVRGDSAAYFCASSPQGNTEAFFGQGTRLTVV.

The chain joins TRBV6-2 or TRBV6-3 to TRBJ2-2, with TRBD2 matching 9 bases. Germline CDR1 reads MNHEY; CDR2 reads SVGEGT. The CDR3 is 18 amino acids. V trimming: 0 bases; J trimming: 4 bases; junction bases outside the gene matches: 9. CDR3 coding DNA: TGTGCCAGCAGTTACTCGATAACGCTAGCGGGAACCACCGGGGAGCTGTTTTTT. It specifies CASSYSITLAGTTGELFF.

This clone is medium-sized in the sample. J is TRBJ2-4 and V is TRBV4-1; D might be TRBD1 (5 bases). Trimming stripped 5 bases from V and 5 bases from J, with 13 bases between. CDR1 and CDR2 (germline): MGHRA, YSYEKL. This CDR3 is 14 amino acids long. The CDR3 spells CASSDWKQENIQYF. The CDR3, as DNA: TGCGCCAGCAGCGATTGGAAACAGGAAAACATTCAGTACTTC.

This clone was seen ten or more times. Additional DNA sequences in this sample encode the identical CDR3. The genes are TRBV28 and TRBJ2-5; a possible D gene is TRBD1 (6 bases). The CDR3 runs to 12 residues. CDR1 and CDR2 from the germline V gene are MDHEN and SYDVKM. The V and J ends lost 2 bases and 5 bases respectively, with 6 bases between them. The CDR3 DNA sequence: TGTGCCAGCAGTTTAAGGGGGGAGACCCAGTACTTC. It is translated as CASSLRGETQYF.

This chain links TRBV5-1 with TRBJ2-1, with TRBD1 matching over 9 bases. Germline V gives CDR1 SGHRS, CDR2 YFSETQ. CDR3 length: 14 residues. The J segment lost 7 bases and the V segment lost 7 bases, leaving 9 bases of the junction unmatched. This CDR3 is CASLYRGRWNEQFF. The CDR3 coding sequence is TGCGCCAGCTTGTACAGGGGGCGTTGGAATGAGCAGTTCTTC.